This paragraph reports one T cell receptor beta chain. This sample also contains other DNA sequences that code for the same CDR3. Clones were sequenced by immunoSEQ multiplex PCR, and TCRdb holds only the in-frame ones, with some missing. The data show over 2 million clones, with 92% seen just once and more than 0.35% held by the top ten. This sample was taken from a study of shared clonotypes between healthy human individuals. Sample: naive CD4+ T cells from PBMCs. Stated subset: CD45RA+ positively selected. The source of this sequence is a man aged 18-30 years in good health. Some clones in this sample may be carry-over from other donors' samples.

DNA of the CDR3: TGCGCCAGCAGCTTATCTAGCGGGAACTACGAGCAGTACTTC. Translation: CASSLSSGNYEQYF. This chain connects TRBV5-1 to TRBJ2-7; 9 bases map to TRBD2. Looked up from germline, CDR1 is SGHRS and CDR2 is YFSETQ. V trimming: 2 bases; J trimming: 3 bases; junction bases outside the gene matches: 3. The CDR3 totals 14 residues.